These 20 T cell receptor beta chains share one sample of origin, sequenced in a study of T cell responses to AZD1222 COVID-19 vaccine. Using immunoSEQ multiplex PCR, the repertoire was profiled, and TCRdb retains in-frame clones only, with some absent. The sample contains around 160,000 clones, 85% to 95% of which appear only once. The input for sequencing was peripheral blood, taken on day 0 of AZD1222 vaccination. The receptors stem from an adult in good health.

This rearrangement joins TRBV10-2 to TRBJ2-2, with 8 positions matching TRBD2. CDR1 and CDR2 (germline): WSHSY, SAAADI. The CDR3 runs to 16 residues. After removal of 8 bases from V and 1 base from J, the junction contained 9 bases not matched to a gene. This CDR3 reads CASRSAGGLNTGELFF. CDR3 in DNA: TGCGCCAGCCGTTCCGCGGGGGGCTTGAACACCGGGGAGCTGTTTTTT.

This sequence joins TRBV11-1 and TRBJ2-7; the match to TRBD2 covers 8 bases. Looked up from germline, CDR1 is SGHAT and CDR2 is FQDESV (reference sequence). This CDR3 is built from 12 residues. The trim removed 5 bases at V and 5 bases at J, leaving 2 bases unmatched. CDR3 in DNA: TGTGCCAGCAGCGTTAGCGGGGACGAGCAGTACTTC. Amino acid sequence: CASSVSGDEQYF.

The chain links TRBV12-3 or TRBV12-4 to TRBJ1-1; D is uncertain. Trimming took off 2 bases at V and 5 bases at J, with 3 bases between the two ends. The CDR3 has 11 amino acids. CDR3 sequence reads: CASSLRTEAFF. In nucleotides, the CDR3 is TGTGCCAGCAGTTTAAGAACTGAAGCTTTCTTT.

The chain has TRBV30 and TRBJ1-5; 9 nucleotides line up with TRBD1. Trimming removed 4 bases from V and 2 bases from J; junction bases left unmatched: 6. This CDR3 comprises 15 residues. CDR1 and CDR2 from the germline V gene are GTSNPN and SVGIG (reference sequence). CDR3 sequence reads: CAWTRQGVRNQPQHF. CDR3 in DNA: TGTGCCTGGACACGACAGGGGGTCCGCAATCAGCCCCAGCATTTT.

This chain links TRBV7-2 with TRBJ1-5; D remains unclear. This CDR3 has 14 amino acids. The germline gives CDR1 SGHTA, CDR2 FQGNSA. The V end lost 3 bases, the J end lost 4 bases, and 10 bases lay between the germline ends. CDR3 coding DNA: TGTGCCAGCAGCTTTAATGTCGGAAATCAGCCCCAGCATTTT. This translates into CASSFNVGNQPQHF.

The CDR3 sequence: CASSFNLAEARQFTGELFF. CDR3 sequence (DNA): TGTGCCAGCAGCTTTAACTTGGCAGAGGCTAGACAGTTCACCGGGGAGCTGTTTTTT. The gene calls are TRBV5-8 and TRBJ2-2, with D tentatively TRBD1 (5 bases). Trimming removed 2 bases at V and 4 bases at J, with 24 bases between. This CDR3 has 19 residues. Germline V gene lookup returns CDR1 SGHTS and CDR2 YDEGEE.

The chain is built from TRBV9 and TRBJ2-5; unclear D gene. Germline CDR1 is SGDLS and CDR2 is YYNGEE. This CDR3 region has 15 residues. Deletions cut 3 bases from V and 4 bases from J, with 16 bases between. For the CDR3, the DNA is TGTGCCAGCAGCGGCCTTCAGGCAAAGGGAGAGACCCAGTACTTC. Translated, it gives CASSGLQAKGETQYF. Filled out from reference TRBV9 and TRBJ2-5, the complete variable domain reads DSGVTQTPKHLITATGQRVTLRCSPRSGDLSVYWYQQSLDQGLQFLIQYYNGEERAKGNILERFSAQQFPDLHSELNLSSLELGDSALYFCASSGLQAKGETQYFGPGTRLLVL.

CDR3 residues: CASSQDNQMNTEAFF. The CDR3 nucleotides read TGTGCCAGCAGCCAAGATAATCAGATGAACACTGAAGCTTTCTTT. The chain uses TRBV4-2 and TRBJ1-1; unclear D gene. This CDR3 region has 15 residues. CDR1 is LGHNA and CDR2 is YNFKEQ in the germline V gene. Trimming left V 0 bases short and J 0 bases short, with 8 bases between.

The CDR3 sequence is CAIRQQGGRHF. The CDR3 DNA sequence: TGTGCCATCAGACAACAGGGTGGGAGACATTTT. The rearrangement joins TRBV10-3 to TRBJ1-5; perhaps TRBD1 as D (6 bases). In germline, CDR1 is ENHRY, CDR2 SYGVKD. The CDR3 contains 11 residues. The V end lost 6 bases, the J end lost 16 bases, and 16 bases lay between the germline ends.

The chain recombines TRBV7-2 with TRBJ2-5; no reliable D call. The V and J ends lost 6 bases and 1 base respectively, with 6 bases between them. This CDR3 contains 12 residues. Germline loops: CDR1 SGHTA, CDR2 FQGNSA. The CDR3 bases are TGTGCCAGCAGTCGAATCCAAGAGACCCAGTACTTC. Translated: CASSRIQETQYF.

The chain has TRBV2 and TRBJ2-3; a weak D match, TRBD2 (5 bases). V lost 7 bases, J lost 4 bases, and 12 bases lay in between. This CDR3 has 13 residues. CDR1 and CDR2 (germline): SNHLY, FYNNEI. CDR3 coding DNA: TGTGCCAGCAATAGGGCTAGCTCAGATACGCAGTATTTT. Translated: CASNRASSDTQYF.

This clone showed up just a few times. The chain employs TRBV28 and TRBJ2-7, with 11 bases identical to TRBD2. The trim removed 10 bases at V and 7 bases at J, leaving 15 bases unmatched. CDR3 length equals 15 residues. CDR1 and CDR2 from the germline V gene are MDHEN and SYDVKM. In nucleotides, the CDR3 is TGTGCCATAACGACTAGCGGGAACCCACCGACAGAGCAGTACTTC. It yields the protein CAITTSGNPPTEQYF.

V and J are TRBV27 and TRBJ1-2, with D possibly being TRBD1 (6 bases). Between the trimmed V and J ends, which lost 6 bases and 5 bases, there was a span of 16 bases. Germline CDR1 and CDR2: MNHEY and SMNVEV (reference sequence). This CDR3 spans 14 amino acids. The CDR3 region is CASSLRKQGYGYTF. CDR3 sequence (DNA): TGTGCCAGCAGCCTCCGGAAACAGGGTTATGGCTACACCTTC.

The rearrangement joins TRBV13 to TRBJ1-1; D unclear. The CDR3 runs to 13 residues. The germline gives CDR1 PRHDT, CDR2 FYEKMQ (reference sequence). The ends were cut back, 3 bases at V and 2 bases at J, with 7 bases in the middle. CDR3 residues: CASSLGKNTEAFF. The CDR3, as DNA: TGTGCCAGCAGCTTGGGAAAAAACACTGAAGCTTTCTTT.

CDR3 region: CASRRAGPIVPGTDTQYF. The CDR3 bases are TGTGCCAGCAGGCGAGCGGGACCAATCGTTCCGGGCACAGATACGCAGTATTTT. The rearrangement uses TRBV27 and TRBJ2-3, with 7 bases aligning to TRBD2. This CDR3 spans 18 amino acids. Per germline, CDR1 MNHEY and CDR2 SMNVEV (reference sequence). J gave up 1 base and V 6 bases, and 16 bases lay outside the gene matches.

This clone has only one observation. This chain joins TRBV2 and TRBJ1-5; no reliable D call. Germline CDR1 is SNHLY and CDR2 is FYNNEI. This CDR3 is built from 14 residues. Trimming took off 4 bases at V and 3 bases at J, with 10 bases between the two ends. The CDR3: CASSGEGFNQPQHF. CDR3 nucleotides: TGTGCCAGCAGTGGAGAGGGTTTCAATCAGCCCCAGCATTTT.

This clone was seen only once. The chain employs TRBV18 and TRBJ2-3, with 7 bases that match TRBD1. Germline CDR1 is KGHSH and CDR2 is LQKENI. The V and J ends lost 2 bases and 0 bases, in that order; junction bases with no gene match: 5. The CDR3 covers 16 residues. The CDR3 loop reads CASSPIGGTSTDTQYF. The CDR3, as DNA: TGTGCCAGCTCACCAATAGGGGGCACAAGCACAGATACGCAGTATTTT.

This chain joins TRBV4-2 and TRBJ2-6, with TRBD1 identical over 9 bases. Per germline, CDR1 LGHNA and CDR2 YNFKEQ. There are 19 residues in the CDR3. V was clipped by 0 bases and J by 4 bases; unmatched bases: 10. The CDR3 DNA reads as TGTGCCAGCAGCCAAGAACTTTACGGGACAGGGACAGGGGCCAACGTCCTGACTTTC. Protein sequence: CASSQELYGTGTGANVLTF.

The rearrangement uses TRBV9 and TRBJ2-1, with 7 nucleotides matching TRBD2. In germline, CDR1 is SGDLS, CDR2 YYNGEE. V lost 4 bases, J lost 9 bases, and 16 bases stayed unmatched. The CDR3 has 16 residues. Written as DNA, the CDR3 is TGTGCCAGCAGCCTTCGGGCGAGGCGGGAGAAAGGTGAGCAGTTCTTC. As protein: CASSLRARREKGEQFF.

The rearrangement joins TRBV6-5 to TRBJ2-7; the match to TRBD1 covers 8 bases. The CDR3 is 14 amino acids. Germline V gene data show CDR1 as MNHEY and CDR2 as SVGAGI. J was trimmed by 3 bases and V by 6 bases; bases with no gene match: 7. CDR3: CASREDRVIYEQYF. DNA of the CDR3: TGTGCCAGCAGAGAGGACAGGGTAATCTACGAGCAGTACTTC.